Ten or more counts support the clone carrying this T cell receptor (beta chain). What it binds is unknown. The protocol attached unique molecular identifiers to individual cDNA molecules. TCRdb called the 5' RACE reads again in MiXCR, with one record for every CDR3 protein. The table records roughly 48,000 distinct CDR3 sequences, 5.6% of them present only once. V was clipped by 6 bases and J by 2 bases, with 13 bases between them. The CDR3 has 14 residues. Per the germline V gene, CDR1 is ENHRY and CDR2 is SYGVKD. The data were taken from a study of early T cells in non-severe SARS-CoV-2 infection. Whole-study context: Sequencing of unsorted whole blood was done on bulk RNA, leaving chains unpaired.

General study points: Comparison of clonotypes with VDJdb favored anti-spike CD8 responses while missing private and CD4 specificities.

The sequence was collected from an adult who was a healthcare worker with PCR-confirmed SARS-CoV-2 infection or an uninfected control (not recorded which). The rearrangement links TRBV10-3 to TRBJ1-1; weak D call: TRBD1 (5 bases). Material: whole blood. CDR3 coding DNA: TGTGCCATCAGCCGGACAAAGACCAACACTGAAGCTTTCTTT. It translates to CAISRTKTNTEAFF.